These 30 T cell receptor beta chains were all obtained from the same sample, sequenced in a study of response to subunit inactivated influenza vaccine. TCRdb redid the calling of the RT-PCR reads with MiXCR, one entry per CDR3 protein. The sample has under 800,000 distinct CDR3 sequences; 11% to 15% are singletons. Material: PBMCs from blood, obtained around two weeks before vaccination. These receptor sequences come from a man aged 45-65 years who received an inactivated influenza vaccine.

This clonotype was observed a handful of times. J is TRBJ1-4 and V is TRBV28, with a tentative D call TRBD1 (6 bases). Per germline, CDR1 MDHEN and CDR2 SYDVKM. CDR3 size: 15 residues. V lost 6 bases and J lost 8, with 19 bases in between. The CDR3 sequence: CASSPTGKVGEKLFF. The CDR3 coding sequence is TGTGCCAGCAGCCCAACAGGGAAGGTCGGGGAAAAACTGTTTTTT.

This clonotype was seen at least ten times. The chain has TRBV28 and TRBJ2-7; no definite D call. The length of the CDR3 is 12 residues. Per the germline V gene, CDR1 is MDHEN and CDR2 is SYDVKM. V lost 6 bases and J lost 4, with 10 bases in between. CDR3 bases: TGTGCCAGCAGCCCCCTTGGGTACGAGCAGTACTTC. Translation gives CASSPLGYEQYF.

This clonotype was detected only a few times. The genes are TRBV5-1 and TRBJ2-5; 7 bases line up with TRBD2. Germline values: CDR1 SGHRS, CDR2 YFSETQ. The CDR3 is 15 residues long. V was clipped by 4 bases and J by 1 base; unmatched bases: 7. CDR3 DNA sequence: TGCGCCAGCAGCCCCGGGGGGAGTGTCCAAGAGACCCAGTACTTC. Protein sequence: CASSPGGSVQETQYF.

The sample holds a few counts of this clonotype. J is TRBJ2-2 and V is TRBV6-5; 9 nucleotides align to TRBD1. Germline CDR1 reads MNHEY; CDR2 reads SVGAGI. V trimming: 4 bases; J trimming: 4 bases; junction bases outside the gene matches: 4. The CDR3 runs to 15 residues. CDR3 region: CASSSPGQGTGELFF. Here the CDR3 DNA reads TGTGCCAGCAGTTCTCCGGGACAGGGCACCGGGGAGCTGTTTTTT.

Ten or more counts support this clonotype. The V gene is TRBV12-3 or TRBV12-4, the J gene TRBJ1-5; D remains unclear. The CDR3 runs 13 residues. V was trimmed by 4 bases and J by 4 bases, leaving 8 bases between them. The DNA of the CDR3 is TGTGCCAGCAGTTCTATCCTAAATCAGCCCCAGCATTTT. Translated, it gives CASSSILNQPQHF.

This clonotype was observed a handful of times. The chain uses TRBV29-1 and TRBJ2-5; 12 bases line up with TRBD2. The CDR3 runs to 15 residues. V trimming: 3 bases; J trimming: 7 bases; junction bases outside the gene matches: 9. Germline CDR1 and CDR2: SQVTM and ANQGSEA. CDR3 region: CSVDLASGGAATQYF. The CDR3 DNA reads TGCAGCGTTGATTTGGCTAGCGGGGGGGCGGCGACCCAGTACTTC.

The chain has TRBV5-6 and TRBJ2-3, with 9 bases matching TRBD1. V lost 4 bases, J lost 4 bases, and 7 bases stayed unmatched. Germline CDR1 is SGHDT and CDR2 is YYEEEE. The CDR3 sequence is 15 residues long. Here the CDR3 reads CASSLIQGASDTQYF. In DNA, the CDR3 is TGTGCCAGCAGCCTTATACAGGGGGCGTCAGATACGCAGTATTTT.

This clonotype was picked up a small number of times. DNA for the CDR3: TGTGCCACCAGCAGAGATCCTGGGGCAGTATCGTTTGGCTACACCTTC. It codes for CATSRDPGAVSFGYTF. The chain employs TRBV15 and TRBJ1-2; the D gene is possibly TRBD1 (5 bases). CDR3 length: 16 residues. Germline V CDR1 and CDR2: LNHNV, YYDKDF (reference sequence). Trimming removed 0 bases from V and 7 bases from J, with 18 bases in between.

V usage is TRBV20-1 and J usage is TRBJ2-7; TRBD2 agrees at 8 bases. The CDR3 consists of 16 residues. Germline values: CDR1 DFQATT, CDR2 SNEGSKA (reference sequence). V was pared by 3 bases and J by 1 base, with 11 bases of the junction left unmatched. Here the CDR3 reads CSASNDLAGRSYEQYF. The CDR3 DNA reads as TGCAGTGCTAGTAACGACCTAGCGGGCCGATCCTACGAGCAGTACTTC.

This clonotype was counted a few times. The chain employs TRBV2 and TRBJ2-2; 7 positions match TRBD2. Germline V gene data show CDR1 as SNHLY and CDR2 as FYNNEI. The CDR3 covers 16 residues. V trimming: 6 bases; J trimming: 7 bases; junction bases outside the gene matches: 14. This chain's CDR3 is CASRYTSGTTIGELFF. CDR3 DNA: TGTGCCAGCAGATACACTTCCGGGACTACTATCGGGGAGCTGTTTTTT.

This clonotype was observed a few times. The chain has TRBV21-1 and TRBJ2-3; TRBD2, as called in the table, went unchecked against the DNA. TRBV21-1 counts as a pseudogene. The CDR3 runs 17 residues. CDR3 in amino acids: CASSKAGTSGKTDTQYF. CDR3 nucleotide sequence: TGTGCCAGCAGCAAAGCGGGGACTAGCGGGAAGACAGATACGCAGTATTTT.

The V and J genes are TRBV7-8 and TRBJ1-2; D is possibly TRBD1 (5 bases). Trimming removed 5 bases from V and 5 bases from J, with 15 bases in between. The CDR3 runs to 14 residues. The germline V gene has CDR1 SGHVS and CDR2 FQNEAQ. CDR3 amino acids: CASSRRDGKYGYTF. Written as DNA, the CDR3 is TGTGCCAGCAGCCGTAGGGACGGAAAGTATGGCTACACCTTC.

This chain joins TRBV10-3 and TRBJ1-2; D is ambiguous. V was cut by 8 bases and J by 6 bases, with 7 bases left in between. Germline CDR1 is ENHRY and CDR2 is SYGVKD. CDR3 size: 10 residues. The CDR3, as DNA: TGTGCCATCGGACGGAATGGCTACACCTTC. It specifies CAIGRNGYTF.

The sample holds many counts of this clonotype. The V call is TRBV29-1, the J call TRBJ2-3, with 8 bases matching TRBD2. Per germline, CDR1 SQVTM and CDR2 ANQGSEA. Trimming at V came to 4 bases and at J to 0 bases, leaving 3 bases not matched to a gene. The CDR3 length is 14 residues. The CDR3: CSVGAGGSTDTQYF. Written as DNA, the CDR3 is TGCAGCGTTGGGGCGGGGGGCAGCACAGATACGCAGTATTTT.

V gene TRBV30 combines with J gene TRBJ1-4; 9 nucleotides align to TRBD1. The CDR3 consists of 15 residues. The V segment lost 0 bases and the J segment 8 bases; nucleotides outside the gene matches: 7. Germline values: CDR1 GTSNPN, CDR2 SVGIG (reference sequence). The CDR3 loop is CAWSVPGQGREKLFF. CDR3 bases: TGTGCCTGGAGTGTACCGGGACAGGGTAGAGAAAAACTGTTTTTT. Full variable domain (missing parts from reference TRBV30 and TRBJ1-4): SQTIHQWPATLVQPVGSPLSLECTVEGTSNPNLYWYRQAAGRGLQLLFYSVGIGQISSEVPQNLSASRPQDRQFILSSKKLLLSDSGFYLCAWSVPGQGREKLFFGSGTQLSVL.

This clonotype was counted between two and nine times. The CDR3 coding sequence is TGCAGTGCCTGGGGGATAGCGGGACACACAGATACGCAGTATTTT. Protein sequence: CSAWGIAGHTDTQYF. This chain uses TRBV20-1 with TRBJ2-3, with TRBD2 matching 8 bases. CDR3 length: 15 residues. Germline V gene data show CDR1 as DFQATT and CDR2 as SNEGSKA (reference sequence). Trimming cost V 6 bases and J 2 bases; bases outside gene matches: 10.

This chain joins TRBV6-5 and TRBJ1-2; D is ambiguous. Per the germline V gene, CDR1 is MNHEY and CDR2 is SVGAGI. CDR3 length: 14 residues. The V end lost 0 bases, the J end lost 3 bases, and 8 bases lay between the germline ends. For the CDR3, the DNA is TGTGCCAGCAGTTACTCGGGGATGGACTATGGCTACACCTTC. This gives the protein CASSYSGMDYGYTF.

J is TRBJ1-1 and V is TRBV5-1, with TRBD1 matching 8 bases. The germline V gene encodes CDR1 SGHRS and CDR2 YFSETQ. CDR3 length equals 17 residues. Trimming removed 0 bases from V and 4 bases from J; junction bases left unmatched: 11. CDR3 residues: CASSLGIRDRGSTEAFF. In DNA, the CDR3 is TGCGCCAGCAGCTTGGGAATTCGAGACAGGGGTAGCACTGAAGCTTTCTTT.

CDR3 protein: CASSQSLGLVANEQFF. CDR3 nucleotide sequence: TGTGCCAGCAGCCAAAGCCTGGGACTAGTCGCCAATGAGCAGTTCTTC. The chain couples TRBV3-1 to TRBJ2-1, with 8 bases fitting TRBD2. V was clipped by 2 bases and J by 6 bases; unmatched bases: 9. The CDR3 is 16 residues long. Germline V lookup: CDR1 LGHDT, CDR2 YNNKEL (reference sequence).

The chain links TRBV5-6 to TRBJ2-4, with D uncertain. Germline loops: CDR1 SGHDT, CDR2 YYEEEE. Trimming cost V 2 bases and J 4 bases, with 10 bases left between them. This CDR3 is 14 amino acids long. The CDR3 DNA sequence: TGTGCCAGCAGCTTTTCACCGAAGAAAAACATTCAGTACTTC. It specifies CASSFSPKKNIQYF. Complete variable domain (other parts from reference TRBV5-6 and TRBJ2-4): DAGVTQSPTHLIKTRGQQVTLRCSPKSGHDTVSWYQQALGQGPQFIFQYYEEEERQRGNFPDRFSGHQFPNYSSELNVNALLLGDSALYLCASSFSPKKNIQYFGAGTRLSVL.

The rearrangement uses TRBV18 and TRBJ2-5; 7 nucleotides agree with TRBD2. V lost 0 bases and J lost 3; bases outside the gene matches: 4. Per the germline V gene, CDR1 is KGHSH and CDR2 is LQKENI. The CDR3 is 15 amino acids. The CDR3 DNA is TGTGCCAGCTCACCACCTCTGGGAGGGGAAGAGACCCAGTACTTC. Its translation: CASSPPLGGEETQYF.

This clonotype was counted between two and nine times. As DNA, the CDR3 is TGTGCCAGCAGCCCAATAGGCGAGCCTAACGAGCAGTACTTC. Its protein is CASSPIGEPNEQYF. The chain uses TRBV7-9 and TRBJ2-7; D uncertain. CDR1 and CDR2 (germline): SEHNR, FQNEAQ (reference sequence). This CDR3 has 14 residues. Trimming stripped 5 bases from V and 5 bases from J, with 16 bases between.

This clonotype has just a few counts. The rearrangement links TRBV21-1 to TRBJ2-7; the table's D gene call, TRBD1, was not cross checked with the DNA. TRBV21-1 is an annotated pseudogene. This CDR3 is built from 16 residues. CDR3 loop: CASSKIAPSSSYEQYF. CDR3 sequence (DNA): TGTGCCAGCAGCAAAATCGCGCCTTCGAGCTCCTACGAGCAGTACTTC.

This clonotype was counted between two and nine times. The chain has TRBV18 and TRBJ2-2; no reliable D call. V lost 5 bases, J lost 2 bases, and 9 bases lay in between. The CDR3 covers 14 residues. Germline CDR1 reads KGHSH; CDR2 reads LQKENI. Here the CDR3 reads CASSGLLNTGELFF. CDR3 coding DNA: TGTGCCAGCTCAGGCCTTTTAAACACCGGGGAGCTGTTTTTT.

The chain joins TRBV4-1 to TRBJ2-4; D gene unclear. The CDR3 length is 15 residues. Trimming took off 0 bases at V and 2 bases at J, with 8 bases between the two ends. The germline V gene encodes CDR1 MGHRA and CDR2 YSYEKL. For the CDR3, the DNA is TGCGCCAGCAGCCAAGAACCTACTACCAAAAACATTCAGTACTTC. Its protein product is CASSQEPTTKNIQYF.

This clonotype occurred a few times. The chain employs TRBV29-1 and TRBJ2-6; TRBD2 aligns across 9 bases. Trimming removed 8 bases from V and 2 bases from J; junction bases left unmatched: 10. Germline CDR1 SQVTM, CDR2 ANQGSEA. The CDR3 sequence is 16 residues long. The CDR3 here is CSTYGTSFAGANVLTF. The CDR3 nucleotides are TGCAGCACATACGGGACTAGCTTTGCTGGGGCCAACGTCCTGACTTTC. The complete variable domain, with remaining parts taken from reference TRBV29-1 and TRBJ2-6, reads SAVISQKPSRDICQRGTSLTIQCQVDSQVTMMFWYRQQPGQSLTLIATANQGSEATYESGFVIDKFPISRPNLTFSTLTVSNMSPEDSSIYLCSTYGTSFAGANVLTFGAGSRLTVL.

This clonotype was seen more than once but under ten times. The chain couples TRBV28 to TRBJ2-7; 11 bases match TRBD1. The CDR3 sequence is 15 residues long. The trim removed 6 bases at V and 6 bases at J, leaving 10 bases unmatched. The germline V gene encodes CDR1 MDHEN and CDR2 SYDVKM. CDR3 DNA: TGTGCCAGCAGCCCGTCCGGACAGGGGGCTTGCGAGCAGTACTTC. Encoded protein: CASSPSGQGACEQYF.

This clonotype appeared a few times. The V and J genes are TRBV5-1 and TRBJ1-6; perhaps TRBD1 as D (6 bases). Germline loops: CDR1 SGHRS, CDR2 YFSETQ. The CDR3 runs 19 residues. V lost 2 bases and J 6 bases, leaving 24 bases between the germline ends. In DNA, the CDR3 is TGCGCCAGCAGCTTTGAGATCCCCGGGACAACCACTTTTAATTCACCCCTCCACTTT. Translating gives CASSFEIPGTTTFNSPLHF.

This clonotype was seen at least ten times. The chain uses TRBV6-2 or TRBV6-3 and TRBJ2-6; D call uncertain. This CDR3 is 17 amino acids long. The germline V and J ends were trimmed by 6 bases and 3 bases, with 18 bases remaining between them. Germline values: CDR1 MNHEY, CDR2 SVGEGT. As DNA, the CDR3 is TGTGCCAGCAGGGAGTCCGAGTGGCGACTTGGGGCCAACGTCCTGACTTTC. Its translation is CASRESEWRLGANVLTF.

This clonotype appeared a few times. The chain employs TRBV6-2 or TRBV6-3 and TRBJ1-2; 8 bases align to TRBD1. The CDR3 runs 13 residues. With 6 bases clipped from V and 2 bases from J, the junction kept 2 bases outside the gene matches. Germline V gives CDR1 MNHEY, CDR2 SVGEGT. The CDR3: CASRDRENYGYTF. The CDR3 DNA sequence: TGTGCCAGCAGGGACAGGGAAAACTATGGCTACACCTTC.